This record concerns one TCR beta chain sequence. Produced via immunoSEQ multiplex PCR; TCRdb's table is partial and in-frame only. This table holds roughly 280,000 clones, about 88% found once. This sample is drawn from a study of blood T cell repertoires in COVID-19. The wider study: The cDNA or gDNA used as material had been derived from T cells, B-cell-depleted T cells, or PBMCs.

Material: PBMCs or T cells enriched from blood (not recorded which). The receptor's source is a woman aged 45-60 years who had recovered from COVID-19.

DNA of the CDR3: TGTGCCAGCAGCCTGGGACAGGGACCTTTATTTGAGCAGTTCTTC. Protein product: CASSLGQGPLFEQFF. The chain is built from TRBV7-2 and TRBJ2-1, with 9 bases that match TRBD1. Germline V gene lookup returns CDR1 SGHTA and CDR2 FQGNSA. The CDR3 totals 15 residues. The ends lost 5 bases at V and 9 bases at J; junction bases unmatched: 11.